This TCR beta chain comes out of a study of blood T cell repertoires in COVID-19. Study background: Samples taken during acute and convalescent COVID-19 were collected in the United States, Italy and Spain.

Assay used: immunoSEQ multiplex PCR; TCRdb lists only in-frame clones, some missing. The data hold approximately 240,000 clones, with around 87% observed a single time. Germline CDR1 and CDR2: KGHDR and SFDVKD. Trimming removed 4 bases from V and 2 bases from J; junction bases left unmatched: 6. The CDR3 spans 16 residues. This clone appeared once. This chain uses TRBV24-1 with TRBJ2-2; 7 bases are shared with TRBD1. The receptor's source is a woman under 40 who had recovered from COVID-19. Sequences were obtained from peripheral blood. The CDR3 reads CATSDTTGANTGELFF. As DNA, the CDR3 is TGTGCCACCAGTGACACCACAGGGGCAAACACCGGGGAGCTGTTTTTT.